This TCR beta chain appears in the sequencing data of a study of blood T cell repertoires in COVID-19. CDR1 LGHNA and CDR2 YNFKEQ come from the germline V gene. CDR3 length: 15 amino acids. The trim removed 4 bases at V and 0 bases at J, leaving 2 bases unmatched. Profiled with immunoSEQ multiplex PCR; TCRdb holds only in-frame clones, not every one. The sample consists of some 340,000 clones, over 70% of them appearing once. Sequenced: peripheral blood. The V gene is TRBV4-2, the J gene TRBJ2-3, with 9 bases lining up with TRBD2. This TCR was recovered from a young man with active or convalescent COVID-19. DNA of the CDR3: TGTGCCAGCAGCCTCCTAGCGGGAAGCACAGATACGCAGTATTTT. This translates into CASSLLAGSTDTQYF.